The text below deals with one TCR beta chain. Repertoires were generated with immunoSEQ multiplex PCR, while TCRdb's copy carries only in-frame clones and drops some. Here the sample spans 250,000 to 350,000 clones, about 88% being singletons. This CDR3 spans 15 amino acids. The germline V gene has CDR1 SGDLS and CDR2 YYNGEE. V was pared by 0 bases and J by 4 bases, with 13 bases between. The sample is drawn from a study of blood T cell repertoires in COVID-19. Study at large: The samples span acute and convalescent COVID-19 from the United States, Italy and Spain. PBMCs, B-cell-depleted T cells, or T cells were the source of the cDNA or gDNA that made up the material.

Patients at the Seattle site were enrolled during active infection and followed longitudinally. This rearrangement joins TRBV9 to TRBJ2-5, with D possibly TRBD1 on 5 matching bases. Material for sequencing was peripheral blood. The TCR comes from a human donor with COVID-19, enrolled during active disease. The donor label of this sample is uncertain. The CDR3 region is CASSVGGRPSETQYF. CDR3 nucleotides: TGTGCCAGCAGCGTAGGGGGCCGGCCTTCAGAGACCCAGTACTTC.